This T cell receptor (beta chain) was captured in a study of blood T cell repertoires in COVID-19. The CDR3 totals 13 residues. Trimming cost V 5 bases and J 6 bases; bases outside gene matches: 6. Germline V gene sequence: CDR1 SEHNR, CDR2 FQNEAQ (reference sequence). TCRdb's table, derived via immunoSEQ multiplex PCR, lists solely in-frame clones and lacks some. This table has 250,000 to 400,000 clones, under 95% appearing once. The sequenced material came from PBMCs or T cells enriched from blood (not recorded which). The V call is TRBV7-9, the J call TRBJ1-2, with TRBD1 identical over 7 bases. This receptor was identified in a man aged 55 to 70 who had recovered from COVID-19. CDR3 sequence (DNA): TGTGCCAGCAGCGCCACAGGGGTGCATGGCTACACCTTC. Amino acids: CASSATGVHGYTF.